This entry concerns a single T cell receptor beta chain. CDR1 is MDHEN and CDR2 is SYDVKM in the germline V gene. This CDR3 spans 13 amino acids. V was cut by 10 bases and J by 0 bases, with 12 bases left in between. As processed by the authors: The authors estimated nucleated cell counts from reference gene primer amplification. Repertoires were generated with immunoSEQ multiplex PCR, while TCRdb's copy carries only in-frame clones and drops some. V and J calls and clone size are those listed in that table; D and trimming were worked out from the DNA. The data contain 80,000 to 90,000 clones, over 75% of them seen just once; the ten biggest clones take up more than 2%. This sample stems from a study of blood T cell repertoires in COVID-19.

The V gene is TRBV28, the J gene TRBJ1-1; D not certain. Specimen: peripheral blood. This clonotype was obtained from a woman in her 70s with acute or convalescent COVID-19. DNA for the CDR3: TGTGCCACCTTAGCCCTCATGAACACTGAAGCTTTCTTT. Its translation is CATLALMNTEAFF.